This T cell receptor beta chain was recovered during a study of regulatory T cells in long-lasting Graves disease. This clonotype occurred many times. CDR3-region Arm-PCR and iRepertoire HTBI primers produced the TCR beta libraries. TCRdb re-derived calls from the multiplex PCR reads in MiXCR, one entry per CDR3 protein. This table has under 800,000 distinct CDR3 sequences, under 20% appearing once. The time point here: newly diagnosed GD, antithyroid drugs for less than 3 months. Extracted PBMC RNA gave rise to the TCR library. Deletions cut 5 bases from V and 2 bases from J, with 1 base between. Germline CDR1 reads DFQATT; CDR2 reads SNEGSKA (reference sequence). The CDR3 runs 10 residues. A further study also used this sample, focusing on T cells in Graves' hyperthyroidism and ophthalmopathy.

This receptor was taken from a woman aged 30 to 39 with Graves disease. This chain joins TRBV20-1 and TRBJ2-1; D ambiguous. Source: peripheral blood mononuclear cells (PBMCs), taken at new diagnosis, from a patient treated with antithyroid drugs. The CDR3 loop is CSAAYNEQFF. CDR3 DNA: TGCAGTGCTGCCTACAATGAGCAGTTCTTC.